The clone carrying this T cell receptor (beta chain) was counted only a few times. The study counted Cohort 3 donors as recovered given two negative PCRs, clearance, or symptom resolution. CDR1 is SGHTA and CDR2 is FQGNSA in the germline V gene. V dropped 2 bases and J dropped 7; count of bases not matched to a gene: 6. This CDR3 has 14 amino acids. The data derive from a study of blood T cell repertoires in COVID-19. Repertoires were generated with immunoSEQ multiplex PCR, while TCRdb's copy carries only in-frame clones and drops some. The sample has a few hundred thousand clones; about four fifths are singletons.

The clonotype was recovered from a woman between 40 and 50 years old who had recovered from COVID-19. Source material: PBMCs or T cells enriched from blood (not recorded which). The rearrangement links TRBV7-2 to TRBJ2-3; TRBD2 matches 7 bases. The CDR3 sequence: CASSLMGGRNTQYF. CDR3 bases: TGTGCCAGCAGCTTAATGGGCGGGAGAAATACGCAGTATTTT.